These 27 T cell receptor beta chains originate from one sample sequenced in a study of graft-versus-host responses after intestinal transplantation. Libraries were prepared by immunoSEQ multiplex PCR; TCRdb keeps only in-frame clonotypes and omits some of them. This sample carries 78,000 or so clones, roughly 84% of them seen once, and the ten largest clones take about 8%. These receptors have no identified antigens. Material: unstimulated CD8+ T cells sorted from spleen or lymph node cells, obtained before transplant. These TCRs come from a human donor who was the organ donor for an intestinal transplant.

V is TRBV27 and J is TRBJ2-7; D might be TRBD1 (5 bases). CDR3 length: 14 amino acids. Trimming cost V 3 bases and J 2 bases, with 11 bases left between them. Germline-derived CDR1 and CDR2 are MNHEY and SMNVEV (reference sequence). The CDR3 spells CASSFHGATYEQYF. The CDR3 nucleotides are TGTGCCAGCAGTTTTCATGGGGCGACCTACGAGCAGTACTTC.

This clone was observed once. The chain has TRBV5-1 and TRBJ2-1; 10 nucleotides line up with TRBD2. V lost 4 bases to trimming and J lost 7 bases; unmatched junction nucleotides: 8. Germline V gene lookup returns CDR1 SGHRS and CDR2 YFSETQ. The CDR3 spans 15 residues. The CDR3 DNA reads as TGCGCCAGCAGCACCACTAGCGGGGTTTTTAATGAGCAGTTCTTC. This sequence encodes CASSTTSGVFNEQFF.

V gene TRBV10-3 combines with J gene TRBJ2-5, with D possibly being TRBD1 (5 bases). The CDR3 contains 13 residues. Germline values: CDR1 ENHRY, CDR2 SYGVKD. Between the trimmed V and J ends, which lost 4 bases and 3 bases, there was a span of 9 bases. CDR3 in DNA: TGTGCCATCAGTGGCCAGGGTGAAGAGACCCAGTACTTC. It encodes CAISGQGEETQYF.

The chain couples TRBV27 to TRBJ2-5; D is uncertain. CDR1 is MNHEY, CDR2 SMNVEV, per germline (reference sequence). V was trimmed by 5 bases and J by 10 bases, leaving 14 bases between them. The CDR3 contains 12 residues. CDR3 region: CASSADGYLQYF. CDR3 coding DNA: TGTGCCAGCAGTGCAGATGGCTATCTCCAGTACTTC.

The rearrangement joins TRBV10-2 to TRBJ2-7, with 13 nucleotides matching TRBD2. Germline CDR1 is WSHSY and CDR2 is SAAADI. The CDR3 extends over 14 amino acids. V was clipped by 10 bases and J by 7 bases; unmatched bases: 10. CDR3 in DNA: TGCGCCACCCTGACTAGCGGGGGGCCAGGGGAGCAGTACTTC. Residues: CATLTSGGPGEQYF.

V gene TRBV18 combines with J gene TRBJ2-5; 8 nucleotides match TRBD1. The CDR3 consists of 14 residues. The V gene end was trimmed by 2 bases and the J gene end by 5 bases; junction bases not matched to a gene: 4. Germline V gene sequence: CDR1 KGHSH, CDR2 LQKENI. The CDR3 sequence: CASSPRQGHETQYF. CDR3 coding DNA: TGTGCCAGCTCACCAAGACAGGGGCACGAGACCCAGTACTTC.

The chain employs TRBV9 and TRBJ2-1; D possibly matches TRBD1 or TRBD2 (5 bases each). V was pared by 1 base and J by 9 bases, with 17 bases between. CDR3 length: 15 residues. The germline CDR1 and CDR2 sequences are SGDLS and YYNGEE. The CDR3 sequence: CASSVSPGHTSEQFF. CDR3 DNA: TGTGCCAGCAGCGTATCCCCGGGGCACACCAGTGAGCAGTTCTTC. The variable domain in full, with the rest retrieved from reference TRBV9 and TRBJ2-1, is DSGVTQTPKHLITATGQRVTLRCSPRSGDLSVYWYQQSLDQGLQFLIQYYNGEERAKGNILERFSAQQFPDLHSELNLSSLELGDSALYFCASSVSPGHTSEQFFGPGTRLTVL.

V is TRBV19 and J is TRBJ2-3; 15 bases line up with TRBD2. Germline CDR1 reads LNHDA; CDR2 reads SQIVND (reference sequence). The V and J ends lost 4 bases and 2 bases, in that order; junction bases with no gene match: 7. The CDR3 covers 18 residues. CDR3 in amino acids: CASSTGLAGGPYTDTQYF. The DNA for the CDR3 is TGTGCCAGTAGTACCGGACTAGCGGGGGGGCCTTACACAGATACGCAGTATTTT.

The chain combines TRBV5-1 with TRBJ1-4; D not certain. The length of the CDR3 is 15 residues. V was trimmed by 0 bases and J by 5 bases, leaving 11 bases between them. Per germline, CDR1 SGHRS and CDR2 YFSETQ. The DNA of the CDR3 is TGCGCCAGCAGCTTGGCCGGCAGCAAAAATGAAAAACTGTTTTTT. Its protein product is CASSLAGSKNEKLFF.

CDR3 in amino acids: CASSLGETTNQPQHF. CDR3 nucleotides: TGTGCCAGCAGCTTAGGCGAGACAACAAATCAGCCCCAGCATTTT. The rearrangement joins TRBV7-9 to TRBJ1-5, with unresolved D. This CDR3 has 15 residues. Germline V gives CDR1 SEHNR, CDR2 FQNEAQ (reference sequence). V shed 1 base and J shed 4 bases, with 11 bases lying between them.

Notes on this clone: Sequence at one end of the junction differs from germline and may be a read error. The chain uses TRBV19 and TRBJ2-2; D gene uncertain. Germline V lookup: CDR1 LNHDA, CDR2 SQIVND (reference sequence). The CDR3 consists of 14 residues. CDR3 nucleotide sequence: TGTGCCAGTAGTATATTTCGGCACACCGAGGAGCTGTTTTTT. Its translation is CASSIFRHTEELFF.

This clone was detected once. The J gene is TRBJ2-3, the V gene TRBV2, with D perhaps TRBD1 or TRBD2 (6 bases each). V shed 10 bases and J shed 0 bases, with 17 bases lying between them. This CDR3 region has 15 residues. CDR1 is SNHLY and CDR2 is FYNNEI in the germline V gene. The CDR3 sequence is CATPPGGTSTDTQYF. The CDR3 DNA sequence: TGTGCCACCCCGCCCGGGGGCACTAGCACAGATACGCAGTATTTT.

The chain combines TRBV7-6 with TRBJ2-3; D remains ambiguous. The ends were cut back, 5 bases at V and 0 bases at J, with 15 bases in the middle. The CDR3 contains 16 residues. Germline V gene sequence: CDR1 SGHVS, CDR2 FNYEAQ. The CDR3 bases are TGTGCCAGCAGCATAACCTCTACCCCGAGCACAGATACGCAGTATTTT. Residues: CASSITSTPSTDTQYF.

The V and J genes are TRBV4-1 and TRBJ2-2; D not resolved. Germline-derived CDR1 and CDR2 are MGHRA and YSYEKL. The V end was cut by 0 bases, the J end by 1 base, with 6 bases between. The CDR3 is 15 residues long. CDR3 nucleotide sequence: TGCGCCAGCAGCCAAGATACGATGAACACCGGGGAGCTGTTTTTT. It specifies CASSQDTMNTGELFF.

The chain is built from TRBV12-2 and TRBJ2-1. TRBV12-2 is an annotated pseudogene. This CDR3 contains 20 residues. The CDR3 DNA reads as TGTGCAAGTCGCTTTCCGACCGGGGCCCCTCGAAATGGCCCGAACAATGAGCAGTTCTTC. Translation: CASRFPTGAPRNGPNNEQFF.

The V gene is TRBV6-5, the J gene TRBJ2-7, with D unresolved. The CDR3 extends over 12 amino acids. V dropped 2 bases and J dropped 7 bases, with 9 bases sitting between them. The germline gives CDR1 MNHEY, CDR2 SVGAGI. This chain's CDR3 is CASSYVLGEQYF. CDR3 in DNA: TGTGCCAGCAGTTACGTTCTGGGAGAGCAGTACTTC.

This chain joins TRBV30 and TRBJ1-5, with D hard to call. V was shortened by 5 bases and J by 2 bases, with 13 bases between the two germline ends. CDR1 and CDR2 (germline): GTSNPN, SVGIG (reference sequence). The CDR3 loop spans 14 amino acids. In DNA, the CDR3 is TGTGCCTGGCAATCGCACGTAGGCAATCAGCCCCAGCATTTT. Its protein product is CAWQSHVGNQPQHF.

CDR3 in DNA: TGTGCCTGGACAGGGGGCGTTTTCTACAATGAGCAGTTCTTC. Translated, it gives CAWTGGVFYNEQFF. The rearrangement joins TRBV30 to TRBJ2-1; 8 nucleotides agree with TRBD1. This CDR3 comprises 14 residues. The V and J ends lost 4 bases and 3 bases, in that order; junction bases with no gene match: 5. Germline CDR1 GTSNPN, CDR2 SVGIG (reference sequence).

The DNA of the CDR3 is TGTGCCAGCAGCTTTGGGTGGGGGTTGGAAGGCAATGAGCAGTTCTTC. It encodes CASSFGWGLEGNEQFF. The chain links TRBV5-4 to TRBJ2-1; either TRBD1 or TRBD2 may fit D (5 bases each). CDR3 length equals 16 residues. The germline V and J ends were trimmed by 2 bases and 6 bases, with 18 bases remaining between them. CDR1 and CDR2 from the germline V gene are SGHNT and YYREEE (reference sequence).

This chain joins TRBV25-1 and TRBJ1-6; D is possibly TRBD1 (5 bases). CDR3 length: 13 residues. The V gene lost 2 bases and the J gene lost 8 bases, with 7 bases spanning the gap. The germline V gene encodes CDR1 MGHDK and CDR2 SYGVNS. The CDR3 DNA reads TGTGCCAGCAGTGAAGGGGGACATTCACCCCTCCACTTT. Residues: CASSEGGHSPLHF.

V is TRBV7-9 and J is TRBJ2-7, with D unclear. The CDR3 extends over 15 amino acids. Germline V gene sequence: CDR1 SEHNR, CDR2 FQNEAQ (reference sequence). V gave up 2 bases and J gave up 2 bases, with 13 bases separating them. In nucleotides, the CDR3 is TGTGCCAGCAGCTTAAATTCCGGCCGAACCTACGAGCAGTACTTC. Translating it yields CASSLNSGRTYEQYF.

The V call is TRBV4-1, the J call TRBJ2-1; TRBD1 matches 7 bases. Per the germline V gene, CDR1 is MGHRA and CDR2 is YSYEKL. J was trimmed by 4 bases and V by 1 base; bases with no gene match: 10. This CDR3 region has 17 residues. In nucleotides, the CDR3 is TGCGCCAGCAGCCAAGCTCCAGGGGGTAATCTTTACAATGAGCAGTTCTTC. It translates to CASSQAPGGNLYNEQFF.

The chain combines TRBV7-9 with TRBJ2-7; D might be TRBD2 (6 bases). V lost 4 bases and J lost 4, with 11 bases in between. Germline values: CDR1 SEHNR, CDR2 FQNEAQ (reference sequence). The CDR3 is 13 residues long. In nucleotides, the CDR3 is TGTGCCAGCAGCTCGGAGGGGTCGTACGAGCAGTACTTC. It encodes CASSSEGSYEQYF.

V gene TRBV4-1 combines with J gene TRBJ1-6; D gene uncertain. CDR1 is MGHRA, CDR2 YSYEKL, per germline. This CDR3 is 17 amino acids long. Trimming took 1 base from V and 7 from J, leaving 17 bases between them. In nucleotides, the CDR3 is TGCGCCAGCAGCCAAGGGGCAGCCCTGCTGACAAATTCACCCCTCCACTTT. Encoded protein: CASSQGAALLTNSPLHF.

This rearrangement joins TRBV4-1 to TRBJ2-3; D not certain. Germline assignment: CDR1 MGHRA and CDR2 YSYEKL. This CDR3 is built from 14 residues. The ends were cut back, 0 bases at V and 6 bases at J, with 10 bases in the middle. This CDR3 is CASSQDRTSDTQYF. The CDR3, as DNA: TGCGCCAGCAGCCAAGACCGAACAAGTGATACGCAGTATTTT.

V and J are TRBV7-8 and TRBJ1-2, with D possibly TRBD1 on 5 matching bases. Germline CDR1 is SGHVS and CDR2 is FQNEAQ. Trimming cost V 8 bases and J 7 bases, with 17 bases left between them. The CDR3 has 13 amino acids. The CDR3 is CASRPGGWGGYTF. The CDR3 DNA reads as TGTGCCAGCCGACCTGGGGGGTGGGGTGGCTACACCTTC.

The rearrangement uses TRBV5-1 and TRBJ2-1, with TRBD2 matching over 13 bases. This CDR3 contains 13 residues. Germline V gives CDR1 SGHRS, CDR2 YFSETQ. Trimming at V came to 5 bases and at J to 10 bases, leaving 3 bases not matched to a gene. DNA of the CDR3: TGCGCCAGCAGACTAGCGGGGGGGCCGGAGCAGTTCTTC. Translation gives CASRLAGGPEQFF.